The T cell receptor (beta chain) under discussion was sequenced for a study of T cells in Graves' hyperthyroidism and ophthalmopathy (dated by TCRdb to between 2018 and 2020). For the study in its entirety: Peripheral blood samples were taken at the time of initial diagnosis, prior to any treatment. TCR V-J signatures able to tell the groups apart were searched for in a discovery cohort of more than 90 patients, of whom more than 40 had Graves' ophthalmopathy and 55 to 60 had stable Graves' hyperthyroidism. An independent validation cohort of under 20 hyperthyroidism patients and over 15 patients who later progressed to ophthalmopathy tested prospective prediction of ophthalmopathy. The 100 discovery patients were divided at random into training and test sets in a 7:3 ratio. In addition, the study compared T-cell repertoires in thyroid tissue and in blood from several Graves' hyperthyroidism patients. Once sampling was done, hyperthyroidism patients were given methimazole at a starting dose of 30 mg daily, whereas ophthalmopathy patients were given high-dose intravenous methylprednisolone. The paper reports TCR Vbeta CDR3 sequencing of over 130 peripheral blood samples: around 41 ophthalmopathy, roughly 74 hyperthyroidism and roughly 17 progressor patients.

The paper as a whole reports these results and caveats: No statistical method was used to set the sample size in advance, and investigators knew the group allocation. In validation, progression to ophthalmopathy was predicted by the model with around 70% sensitivity and roughly 76% specificity, a median of 6.5 months before onset. Most expanded thyroid clonotypes (frequency above 0.001) were also detected in blood, suggesting blood repertoires may reflect thyroid immune responses. Ophthalmopathy was separated from stable hyperthyroidism by a 13 V-J signature model, with approximately 86% sensitivity and 81% to 82% specificity obtained in cross-validation and 80%/75% obtained in testing.

The table lists this clonotype with many counts. Its antigen specificity is not known. The sample holds no much larger clone one base away, and base qualities are not on file. Stable Graves' hyperthyroidism was defined as no progression to ophthalmopathy during 18 months of follow-up. Hyperthyroidism patients were newly diagnosed, had a disease duration of under 2 months, and were aged 18 to 65 years. Any patient with an uncontrolled infection, another autoimmune disease, pregnancy or lactation was excluded. Clinical symptoms, serum thyroxine and TRAb, thyroid ultrasound, and orbital computed tomography formed the basis for the diagnoses. Ficoll-Paque density gradient centrifugation was used to isolate PBMCs from approximately 11 ml of fresh peripheral blood. Trizol reagent was used to extract total RNA, and RNA quality was then checked on an Agilent 2100 Bioanalyzer. CDR1 and CDR2 were assigned from the germline V gene (reference sequence) as SGHAT and FQDESV. From cysteine to phenylalanine, the CDR3 is 17 amino acids long. Only the CDR3 DNA is retained, 51 bases long and in frame from the first base. V gives up 0 bases and J gives up 0 bases, and the segment between their germline ends measures 12 bases.

The TCR beta CDR3 regions were amplified from RNA transcripts. A first-round RT-PCR of the TCR CDR3 used the HTBI primer set with the Qiagen OneStep RT-PCR kit. Libraries were constructed in a second round of multiplex PCR, after which size selection and purification were carried out. Libraries were sequenced paired-end with 100 bp reads on an Illumina HiSeq2000. In the source study's methods: SOAPnuke was used to process the raw data, removing reads that contained adapters or uncalled bases, had a mean Phred below 15, or lacked an exact match to the constant primer or identifier. COPE v1.2.5 was used to merge high-quality paired reads, and clonotypes were defined as unique nucleotide sequences. MiTCR v1.1 was used to align the clonotypes against IMGT TRBV, TRBD and TRBJ reference segments. The analysis included only V-J combinations with a frequency above 0.0001, which together covered over 98% of the repertoires. The TCS score was defined as the ratio of F50 (clonal expansion) to E x V (chaos), calculated using BLOSUM62-based TCRdist between CDR3 peptides within each V-J. Welch's t-statistics and random forest reduced around 520 V-J features to 13, which were used in a naive Bayes classifier (R e1071). TCRdb reran the public reads through fastp at Q25 and MiXCR, keeping productive beta chains. Rows are combined by CDR3 protein, so each entry shows the most common genes and DNA. TCRdb assigned the V and J calls; the authors' analysis was not used. The sample profile shows about 740,000 distinct CDR3 sequences; around 15% of them were found once. 10% of the sample is held by the ten biggest clonotypes.

This receptor was obtained from a woman aged 18-35 years with Graves' hyperthyroidism. The chain is made from TRBV11-1 and TRBJ1-5, and perhaps TRBD1 as D gene, on 5 matching bases. Sequencing input: blood. The CDR3 region reads CASSLASYRYSNQPQHF. At the DNA level, the sequence is TGTGCCAGCAGCTTAGCATCTTACAGGTATAGCAATCAGCCCCAGCATTTT.